The rows below give T cell receptor beta chains drawn from one sample of a study of vaccination effects on CD4 cells after COVID-19. Libraries were prepared by immunoSEQ multiplex PCR; TCRdb keeps only in-frame clonotypes and omits some of them. The sample includes fewer than 65,000 clones, roughly 76% seen only once; the top ten take about 2.4%. The antigens of these receptors remain unknown. This material consisted of CD4+ T cells from PBMCs cultured with HCoV-229E spike peptides, taken before COVID-19 vaccination. These receptors were collected from a human donor who received a COVID-19 vaccine. CDR3s include the opening cysteine and the closing phenylalanine or tryptophan. The D gene is left open where the match is weak. Clone size is shown for a subset of rows, as once, few, many or a class of expanded clone.

d_call: TRBD2
v_call: TRBV3-1/TRBV3-2
j_call: TRBJ2-3
clone_size: few
cdr3_aa: CASSREGLAGGGTDTQYF
cdr3_nt: TGTGCCAGCAGCAGGGAGGGACTAGCGGGGGGAGGGACAGATACGCAGTATTTT

d_call: TRBD2
v_call: TRBV5-1
j_call: TRBJ2-1
clone_size: few
cdr3_aa: CASSLALTSGGLVGWDSEQFF
cdr3_nt: TGCGCCAGCAGCTTGGCACTGACTAGCGGGGGTCTAGTTGGTTGGGATTCGGAGCAGTTCTTC

d_call: TRBD1
v_call: TRBV19
j_call: TRBJ1-3
clone_size: few
cdr3_aa: CASSPGQAGNTIYF
cdr3_nt: TGTGCCAGTAGTCCAGGACAGGCTGGAAACACCATATATTTT

d_call: -
v_call: TRBV5-6
j_call: TRBJ1-4
clone_size: -
cdr3_aa: CASSLIATNEKLFF
cdr3_nt: TGTGCCAGCAGCTTGATCGCAACTAATGAAAAACTGTTTTTT

d_call: TRBD2
v_call: TRBV7-9
j_call: TRBJ2-3
clone_size: -
cdr3_aa: CASSPGTSGGAADTQYF
cdr3_nt: TGTGCCAGCAGCCCTGGGACTAGCGGGGGGGCGGCAGATACGCAGTATTTT

d_call: TRBD1
v_call: TRBV2
j_call: TRBJ1-2
clone_size: -
cdr3_aa: CASRGQGNGYTF
cdr3_nt: TGTGCCAGCAGGGGACAGGGGAATGGCTACACCTTC

d_call: TRBD2
v_call: TRBV7-2
j_call: TRBJ2-3
clone_size: -
cdr3_aa: CASSLEAGGRLSNTQYF
cdr3_nt: TGTGCCAGCAGCTTAGAGGCGGGGGGCCGACTATCGAATACGCAGTATTTT

d_call: -
v_call: TRBV5-1
j_call: TRBJ2-5
clone_size: -
cdr3_aa: CASSLFVQGQETQYF
cdr3_nt: TGCGCCAGCAGCTTATTTGTACAGGGACAAGAGACCCAGTACTTC

d_call: -
v_call: TRBV6-5
j_call: TRBJ2-4
clone_size: few
cdr3_aa: CASSYSAGYNIQYF
cdr3_nt: TGTGCCAGCAGTTACTCTGCAGGGTACAACATTCAGTACTTC

d_call: -
v_call: TRBV9
j_call: TRBJ2-1
clone_size: -
cdr3_aa: CASSATGHEQFF
cdr3_nt: TGTGCCAGCAGCGCTACAGGGCATGAGCAGTTCTTC

d_call: -
v_call: TRBV3-1/TRBV3-2
j_call: TRBJ1-1
clone_size: -
cdr3_aa: CASSQELNTEAFF
cdr3_nt: TGTGCCAGCAGCCAAGAATTGAACACTGAAGCTTTCTTT

d_call: -
v_call: TRBV29-1
j_call: TRBJ1-1
clone_size: few
cdr3_aa: CSVMVQGSNTEAFF
cdr3_nt: TGCAGCGTCATGGTGCAGGGTAGTAACACTGAAGCTTTCTTT

d_call: -
v_call: TRBV6-2/TRBV6-3
j_call: TRBJ2-3
clone_size: -
cdr3_aa: CASSRPGSYTDTQYF
cdr3_nt: TGTGCCAGCAGCCGTCCGGGCAGCTACACAGATACGCAGTATTTT

d_call: TRBD1
v_call: TRBV24-1
j_call: TRBJ1-1
clone_size: -
cdr3_aa: CATRQGRGMNTEAFF
cdr3_nt: TGTGCCACCAGACAGGGGCGAGGGATGAACACTGAAGCTTTCTTT

d_call: -
v_call: TRBV19
j_call: TRBJ2-5
clone_size: -
cdr3_aa: CASSRGVTQYF
cdr3_nt: TGTGCCAGTAGCAGAGGGGTGACCCAGTACTTC

d_call: -
v_call: TRBV7-2
j_call: TRBJ2-2
clone_size: -
cdr3_aa: CASSLGQPNTGELFF
cdr3_nt: TGTGCCAGCAGCTTAGGCCAACCAAACACCGGGGAGCTGTTTTTT

d_call: -
v_call: TRBV10-1
j_call: TRBJ2-3
clone_size: -
cdr3_aa: CASSGGAGNGRTDTQYF
cdr3_nt: TGCGCCAGCAGTGGAGGGGCGGGCAATGGACGGACAGATACGCAGTATTTT

d_call: -
v_call: TRBV11-2
j_call: TRBJ1-4
clone_size: -
cdr3_aa: CASSLRGSANEKLFF
cdr3_nt: TGTGCCAGCAGCTTGCGAGGGAGTGCTAATGAAAAACTGTTTTTT

d_call: -
v_call: TRBV9
j_call: TRBJ2-2
clone_size: -
cdr3_aa: CASSVYRNSNTGELFF
cdr3_nt: TGTGCCAGCAGCGTGTACCGCAACTCGAACACCGGGGAGCTGTTTTTT

d_call: -
v_call: TRBV7-9
j_call: TRBJ1-2
clone_size: few
cdr3_aa: CASSPSGGGGGYTF
cdr3_nt: TGTGCCAGCAGCCCGAGCGGGGGAGGCGGCGGCTACACCTTC

d_call: TRBD2
v_call: TRBV10-3
j_call: TRBJ2-4
clone_size: -
cdr3_aa: CAIGPSGGKNIQYF
cdr3_nt: TGTGCCATCGGGCCTTCGGGGGGCAAAAACATTCAGTACTTC

d_call: -
v_call: TRBV7-3
j_call: TRBJ1-6
clone_size: -
cdr3_aa: CASTIIVSYNSPLHF
cdr3_nt: TGTGCCAGCACAATTATAGTCTCCTATAATTCACCCCTCCACTTT

d_call: -
v_call: TRBV27
j_call: TRBJ1-1
clone_size: few
cdr3_aa: CASSLGARATEAFF
cdr3_nt: TGTGCCAGCAGTTTAGGGGCGAGGGCCACTGAAGCTTTCTTT

d_call: TRBD2
v_call: TRBV18
j_call: TRBJ2-1
clone_size: -
cdr3_aa: CASSLSGFSYNEQFF
cdr3_nt: TGTGCCAGCTCCCTTAGCGGGTTCTCCTACAATGAGCAGTTCTTC

d_call: -
v_call: TRBV12-3/TRBV12-4
j_call: TRBJ1-1
clone_size: -
cdr3_aa: CASSLVSSTEAFF
cdr3_nt: TGTGCCAGCAGTTTAGTTTCCAGCACTGAAGCTTTCTTT

d_call: -
v_call: TRBV5-1
j_call: TRBJ1-5
clone_size: -
cdr3_aa: CASSPAMDGSNQPQHF
cdr3_nt: TGCGCCAGCAGCCCCGCCATGGACGGTAGCAATCAGCCCCAGCATTTT

d_call: TRBD2
v_call: TRBV3-1/TRBV3-2
j_call: TRBJ2-3
clone_size: once
cdr3_aa: CASSLAGGRTDTQYF
cdr3_nt: TGTGCCAGCAGCCTAGCGGGGGGGCGCACAGATACGCAGTATTTT

d_call: -
v_call: TRBV10-3
j_call: TRBJ1-1
clone_size: once
cdr3_aa: CAISESVAEAFF
cdr3_nt: TGTGCCATCAGTGAGTCGGTGGCCGAAGCTTTCTTT

d_call: -
v_call: TRBV5-1
j_call: TRBJ1-4
clone_size: -
cdr3_aa: CASSLRSHGTNEKLFF
cdr3_nt: TGCGCCAGCAGCCTCCGGTCGCACGGTACTAATGAAAAACTGTTTTTT

d_call: -
v_call: TRBV25-1
j_call: TRBJ1-1
clone_size: -
cdr3_aa: CASSEYRAGKNTEAFF
cdr3_nt: TGTGCCAGCAGTGAATATCGGGCAGGAAAAAACACTGAAGCTTTCTTT

d_call: -
v_call: TRBV6-6
j_call: TRBJ2-6
clone_size: -
cdr3_aa: CATRGGSGANVLTF
cdr3_nt: TGTGCCACAAGGGGCGGATCTGGGGCCAACGTCCTGACTTTC

d_call: -
v_call: TRBV7-9
j_call: TRBJ1-3
clone_size: -
cdr3_aa: CASSLPQGRKGNTIYF
cdr3_nt: TGTGCCAGCAGCTTACCTCAGGGACGGAAGGGAAACACCATATATTTT

d_call: -
v_call: TRBV21-1
j_call: TRBJ1-4
clone_size: -
cdr3_aa: CASSIWREPPTTNEKLFF
cdr3_nt: TGTGCCAGCAGCATCTGGCGGGAGCCCCCCACAACTAATGAAAAACTGTTTTTT

d_call: TRBD1
v_call: TRBV5-6
j_call: TRBJ1-2
clone_size: -
cdr3_aa: CASRWTGRYGYTF
cdr3_nt: TGTGCCAGCAGGTGGACAGGGCGCTATGGCTACACCTTC

d_call: TRBD1
v_call: TRBV28
j_call: TRBJ1-4
clone_size: -
cdr3_aa: CASSPTWDRGGIF
cdr3_nt: TGTGCCAGCAGTCCCACCTGGGACAGGGGCGGTATTTTT

d_call: -
v_call: TRBV4-1
j_call: TRBJ2-3
clone_size: once
cdr3_aa: CASSQLQISTDTQYF
cdr3_nt: TGCGCCAGCAGCCAACTACAGATTTCCACAGATACGCAGTATTTT

d_call: TRBD2
v_call: TRBV19
j_call: TRBJ2-2
clone_size: -
cdr3_aa: CATARRGGAGELFF
cdr3_nt: TGTGCCACAGCGAGGCGCGGGGGGGCCGGGGAGCTGTTTTTT

d_call: TRBD1
v_call: TRBV5-1
j_call: TRBJ2-3
clone_size: -
cdr3_aa: CASSLGSGQGTDTQYF
cdr3_nt: TGCGCCAGCAGCTTGGGGTCCGGACAGGGGACAGATACGCAGTATTTT